This entry is about one T cell receptor beta chain. Its antigen is undetermined. Clones were sequenced by immunoSEQ multiplex PCR, and TCRdb holds only the in-frame ones, with some missing. The profile shows just over 80,000 clones, about 96% of them singletons. The data were taken from a study of cytomegalovirus exposure and HLA in healthy donors. Findings and caveats of the study: The TCR clusters that emerged in the first cohort tended, a later analysis found, to co-occur in the roughly 120 validation repertoires.

The CDR3 is made up of 18 amino acids. V was cut by 3 bases and J by 1 base, with 20 bases left in between. Germline loops: CDR1 SGHTA, CDR2 FQGNSA. V gene TRBV7-2 combines with J gene TRBJ2-3; D not resolved. The receptor was isolated from a woman between 18 and 29 years old in good health and CMV-seronegative. Sequencing input: PBMCs. CDR3 in amino acids: CASSFDVTLFYGTDTQYF. CDR3 sequence (DNA): TGTGCCAGCAGCTTTGACGTGACTCTTTTCTATGGCACAGATACGCAGTATTTT.